The sequence of this T cell receptor beta chain was determined in a study of cytomegalovirus exposure and HLA in healthy donors. Study conclusions and caveats: In the analysis, some V segments, TRBV6-2 and TRBV6-3 included, were excluded as indistinguishable. TCR beta chain V- and J-gene trimming was linked, in a later analysis, to a missense variant in DCLRE1C.

The CDR3 length is 15 residues. CDR1 and CDR2 (germline): SNHLY, FYNNEI. J lost 0 bases, V lost 6 bases, and 5 bases had no gene match. The sample holds one count of this clone. No antigen is known for it. The PCR employed 60 Vbeta primers together with 13 Jbeta primers. Profiled with immunoSEQ multiplex PCR; TCRdb holds only in-frame clones, not every one. Of fewer than 200,000 clones listed, roughly 80% were seen once; the top ten hold approximately 1.5%. Sequenced sample: PBMCs. This sequence joins TRBV2 and TRBJ2-5; TRBD2 aligns across 9 bases. The receptor was isolated from a girl between 10 and 17 years old in good health and CMV-seropositive. In DNA form, the CDR3 reads TGTGCCAGCAGGCTAGCGGGGATGTACCAAGAGACCCAGTACTTC. This gives the protein CASRLAGMYQETQYF.